This T cell receptor (beta chain) comes out of a study of blood T cell repertoires in COVID-19. Study-wide context: Donors in the United States, Italy and Spain gave samples during acute or convalescent COVID-19. PBMCs, B-cell-depleted T cells, or T cells provided the cDNA or gDNA that made up the material.

Trimming took 2 bases from V and 11 from J, leaving 12 bases between them. Germline V gives CDR1 MNHEY, CDR2 SVGEGT. CDR3 size: 13 residues. Authors' data handling: From reference gene primer amplification, estimates of nucleated cell counts were derived. Profiled with immunoSEQ multiplex PCR; TCRdb holds only in-frame clones, not every one. D and trimming were read from the DNA, whereas the V and J calls and clone size are those reported in that table. The repertoire includes tens of thousands of clones, around 90% of them detected once, and approximately 0.74% sits in the top ten. The material sequenced was peripheral blood. The chain has TRBV6-2 or TRBV6-3 and TRBJ2-2; tentative D call: TRBD2 (6 bases). The TCR comes from a woman of 80 years or more with acute or convalescent COVID-19. The CDR3 DNA reads as TGTGCCAGCAGTTACCCCGGGCGGGGAGAGCTGTTTTTT. This encodes CASSYPGRGELFF.